This T cell receptor (beta chain) was sequenced in a study of CD8 T cells in Susac syndrome (dated by TCRdb to the late 2010s). About the full investigation: Of the Susac syndrome patients who were sequenced, roughly 6 had clinically active disease and roughly 8 were in clinical remission. At blood withdrawal, Susac syndrome patients were either therapy-naive, taking corticosteroids (in some cases with IVIg as well), or taking IVIg alone. Whether CD8+ T cell activation and differentiation in Susac syndrome was antigen driven was tested using repertoire sequencing.

V gives up 3 bases and J gives up 0 bases, and the segment between their germline ends measures 13 bases. In the germline V gene (reference sequence), CDR1 corresponds to SEHNR and CDR2 to FQNEAQ. CDR3 length: 16 amino acids, cysteine to phenylalanine. Of all the DNA, just the CDR3 is kept, 48 bases in frame from base 1. Results and caveats for the whole study, not just this receptor: The CD4+ T cell repertoire of patients with Susac syndrome showed no detectable clonal expansion. The study acknowledged that relatively few individuals were included in the TCR sequencing and HLA analysis.

Peripheral blood CD8+ and CD4+ T cells from healthy donors, Susac syndrome patients and multiple sclerosis patients were profiled by high-throughput TCR beta sequencing. Recently defined diagnostic criteria for definite or probable disease were met by the Susac syndrome patients. Bulk CD8+ and CD4+ T cells were purified by magnetic negative isolation, whereas CD8+ TEMRA cells were enriched by FACS. Blood was collected in EDTA tubes and processed within 24 hours, with PBMCs isolated through density gradient centrifugation. PBMCs intended for TCR sequencing were cryopreserved in liquid nitrogen and were subsequently thawed in a 37 degrees C water bath. A purity of at least 90% was achieved for sorted or isolated CD4+, CD8+ and CD8+ TEMRA cells. As concerns this clonotype: Its target antigen remains unknown. The sample holds no much larger clone one base away, and base qualities are not on file.

RNA was extracted using the RNeasy kit, and roughly 0.45 to 1 microgram was reverse transcribed with random hexamers. TCR beta CDR3 regions were amplified with the immunoSEQ multiplex PCR assay covering 54 Vbeta and 13 Jbeta segments. To correct PCR amplification bias, a synthetic template baseline was used for both primer optimization and computational correction. The authors processed their data as follows. Reads were annotated to V, D and J genes according to IMGT and were analyzed with immunoSEQ Analyzer, with only productive sequences retained. Clonality was calculated as one minus the Shannon entropy normalized by log2 of the number of productive unique sequences. For each patient and control, public and private clones were evaluated among the 100 most prevalent clones. Clones were defined as Susac-specific if absent from the healthy and MS cohorts, from under 1,200 published viral clones and from other ImmuneACCESS disease sequences. Using fastp trimming at Q25 and MiXCR clonotype assembly, TCRdb reanalyzed the public sequencing data and kept in-frame beta chains. Under each unique CDR3 protein, matching rows form one entry showing the most common genes and DNA. The V and J calls reflect TCRdb's pipeline rather than the authors' work. This sample has about 240,000 distinct CDR3 sequences in its table, and about 96% of those were observed once. Less than 0.11% of the sample is in the top ten clones.

The chain employs TRBV7-9 and TRBJ2-3, with no confident D gene call. This TCR derives from a human donor with Susac syndrome. The material sequenced was CD4+ T cells from PBMCs. The CDR3 loop reads CASSLDRPLSTDTQYF. The sequence in DNA is TGTGCCAGCAGCTTGGACCGCCCCCTAAGCACAGATACGCAGTATTTT.